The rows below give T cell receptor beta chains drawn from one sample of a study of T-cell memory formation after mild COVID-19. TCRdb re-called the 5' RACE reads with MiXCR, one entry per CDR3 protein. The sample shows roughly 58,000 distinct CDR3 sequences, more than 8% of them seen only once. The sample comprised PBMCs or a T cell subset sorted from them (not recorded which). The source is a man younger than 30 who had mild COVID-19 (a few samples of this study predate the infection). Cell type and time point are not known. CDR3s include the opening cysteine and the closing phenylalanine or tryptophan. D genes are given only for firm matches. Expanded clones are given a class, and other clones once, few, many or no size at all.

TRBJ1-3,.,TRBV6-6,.,CASSLGTGNTIYF,TGTGCCAGCAGTTTGGGGACTGGAAACACCATATATTTT
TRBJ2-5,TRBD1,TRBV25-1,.,CASSPPTGGGETQYF,TGTGCCAGCAGTCCGCCGACAGGGGGCGGAGAGACCCAGTACTTC
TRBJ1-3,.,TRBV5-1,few,CASSLVGSVSGNTIYF,TGCGCCAGCAGCTTGGTAGGGTCGGTTTCTGGAAACACCATATATTTT
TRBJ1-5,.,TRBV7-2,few,CASSLQVGNQPQHF,TGTGCCAGCAGCTTACAGGTTGGAAATCAGCCCCAGCATTTT
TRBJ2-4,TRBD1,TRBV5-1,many,CASSFATGENIQYF,TGCGCCAGCAGCTTCGCGACAGGGGAAAACATTCAGTACTTC
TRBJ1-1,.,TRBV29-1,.,CSGQTGNTEAFF,TGCAGCGGACAGACAGGGAACACTGAAGCTTTCTTT
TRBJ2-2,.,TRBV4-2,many,CASSRGAVTGELFF,TGTGCCAGCTCCCGGGGGGCGGTCACCGGGGAGCTGTTTTTT
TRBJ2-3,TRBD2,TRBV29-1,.,CSVEAGRGSTDTQYF,TGCAGCGTTGAGGCGGGGAGGGGTAGCACAGATACGCAGTATTTT
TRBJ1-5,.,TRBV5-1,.,CASSFAGLGNQPQHF,TGCGCCAGCAGCTTCGCAGGTCTCGGCAATCAGCCCCAGCATTTT
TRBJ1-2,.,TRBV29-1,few,CSVDSNGYTF,TGCAGCGTTGACAGTAATGGCTACACCTTC
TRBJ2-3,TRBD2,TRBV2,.,CASSRDYTDTQYF,TGTGCCAGCAGTCGGGACTACACAGATACGCAGTATTTT
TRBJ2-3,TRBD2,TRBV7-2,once,CASSLGGGVGDTQYF,TGTGCCAGCAGCTTAGGCGGGGGGGTAGGAGATACGCAGTATTTT
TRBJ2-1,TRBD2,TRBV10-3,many,CATKQASGNEQFF,TGTGCCACAAAGCAAGCTAGCGGGAATGAGCAGTTCTTC
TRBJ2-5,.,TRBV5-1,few,CASSLVPGTETQYF,TGCGCCAGCAGCTTGGTCCCAGGGACAGAGACCCAGTACTTC
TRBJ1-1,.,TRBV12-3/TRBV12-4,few,CASSLASRNTEAFF,TGTGCCAGCAGTTTAGCGAGCAGGAACACTGAAGCTTTCTTT
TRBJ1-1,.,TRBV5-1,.,CASSRGGQLAEAFF,TGCGCCAGCAGCAGGGGGGGTCAGTTGGCTGAAGCTTTCTTT
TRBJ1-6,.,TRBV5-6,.,CASSLTRSPLHF,TGTGCCAGCAGCTTGACTCGGTCACCCCTCCACTTT
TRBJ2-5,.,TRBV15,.,CATSRDRAETQYF,TGTGCCACCAGCAGAGATCGGGCAGAGACCCAGTACTTC
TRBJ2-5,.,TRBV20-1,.,CSASRDTYQETQYF,TGCAGTGCTAGCCGGGACACCTACCAAGAGACCCAGTACTTC
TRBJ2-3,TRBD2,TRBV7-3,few,CASSFRGEGGTQYF,TGTGCCAGCAGCTTCCGGGGGGAGGGCGGTACGCAGTATTTT
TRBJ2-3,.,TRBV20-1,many,CSARGGTDTQYF,TGCAGTGCTAGAGGGGGCACAGATACGCAGTATTTT
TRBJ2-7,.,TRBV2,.,CASSGDFPYEQYF,TGTGCCAGCAGTGGGGACTTCCCTTACGAGCAGTACTTC
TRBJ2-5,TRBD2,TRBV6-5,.,CASRLAGGLETQYF,TGTGCCAGCAGGCTGGCGGGGGGGTTAGAGACCCAGTACTTC
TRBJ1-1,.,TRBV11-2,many,CASSLGANAEAFF,TGTGCCAGCAGCTTAGGGGCGAACGCTGAAGCTTTCTTT
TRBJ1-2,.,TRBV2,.,CASSFEGGYTF,TGTGCCAGCAGTTTCGAAGGTGGCTACACCTTC
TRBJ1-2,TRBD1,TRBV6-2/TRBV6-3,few,CASRTPGQGYGYTF,TGTGCCAGCAGGACTCCGGGACAGGGGTATGGCTACACCTTC
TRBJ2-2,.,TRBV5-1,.,CASSLENMGTGELFF,TGCGCCAGCAGCTTGGAAAACATGGGAACCGGGGAGCTGTTTTTT
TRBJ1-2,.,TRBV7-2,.,CASSPDLIYGYTF,TGTGCCAGCAGCCCTGACCTAATCTATGGCTACACCTTC
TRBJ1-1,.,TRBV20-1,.,CSAQGEAFF,TGCAGTGCCCAGGGTGAAGCTTTCTTT